The source of this T cell receptor (beta chain) is a study of T cells in narcolepsy. Study-wide points: HCRT-specific and TRIB2-specific autoreactive clonotypes appeared among same-patient CSF and blood CD4+ clonotypes.

TCRdb's table, derived via immunoSEQ multiplex PCR, lists solely in-frame clones and lacks some. The sample gives approximately 31,000 clones, roughly 80% of which show up once; around 1.3% is in the top ten. The length of the CDR3 is 13 residues. Germline V gene data show CDR1 as SGHRS and CDR2 as YFSETQ. V was shortened by 3 bases and J by 6 bases, with 9 bases between the two germline ends. As regards this clone: Its antigen is unidentified.

The V call is TRBV5-1, the J call TRBJ2-2; D possibly uses TRBD1 or TRBD2 (5 bases each). Sequenced input: CD45RA- memory CD4+ T cells from PBMCs. This receptor was identified in a human donor with narcolepsy. This CDR3 is CASSWGSAGELFF. CDR3 bases: TGCGCCAGCAGCTGGGGGTCGGCCGGGGAGCTGTTTTTT.